The T cell receptor beta chain described here comes from a study of vaccination and CD4 T cells after COVID-19 (dated by TCRdb to 2021 to 2024). Notes on the research overall: Convalescent patients had a positive SARS-CoV-2 result on nasal swab PCR, and of these patients, fewer than ten had mild disease and one had severe disease. Control cultures used a CEFX viral epitope pool as positive control, an HIV-1 Nef peptide pool as negative control, or no peptide. In over 8 COVID-19 convalescent patients and a few infection-naive healthy vaccine recipients, researchers compared the spike-specific CD4+ TCR repertoire from before mRNA vaccination with the repertoire from after. Post-COVID blood samples from convalescent patients were collected a median of about 110 days after diagnosis, with a range of roughly 30 to 170 days. Overlapping spike peptide pools from SARS-CoV-2 and from the common cold coronaviruses HCoV-NL63, HCoV-OC43 and HCoV-229E were used as culture stimuli. Each participant got two doses of either the Pfizer-BioNTech BNT162b2 vaccine (n=8) or the Moderna mRNA-1273 vaccine (n=2). Post-vaccine blood samples were obtained a median of about 70 days after the second vaccine dose, with a range of roughly 14 to 241 days. Six males and four females were included in the convalescent cohort, with two Hispanic individuals, seven Caucasians, two Asians and one multiracial person represented.

Library preparation used PCR. DNA from cultured CD4+ T cells was subjected to TCR sequencing with the Oncomine TCR Beta short-read assay at the Johns Hopkins FTIC core. The QIAamp micro DNA kit was used to extract genomic DNA from the cultured CD4+ T cells. The Oncomine TCR Beta libraries from cultured CD4+ T cells were pooled using unique dual indexes and then sequenced on an Illumina iSeq 100. Regarding the original processing steps: Non-productive sequences were removed, and CDR3s that did not start with C, did not end with F or W, or were shorter than 7 amino acids were discarded. The MANAFEST web application was used to identify antigen-specific clonotypes by comparing peptide-stimulated wells against reference wells and other culture wells. Positive clones required FDR below 0.05, an odds ratio above 5, and productive frequency above 0.1% in at least two of three replicate wells. A clonotype counted as cross-reactive if it showed significant expansion both in the SARS-CoV-2 spike wells and in at least one common cold coronavirus spike condition. CDR3 homology was assessed with Levenshtein distances (stringdist) and unrooted phylogenetic trees (ape) in R version 3.6.1. The raw public data were reprocessed by TCRdb itself: fastp quality trimming at Q25, MiXCR clonotype calling, in-frame beta chains only. Under each unique CDR3 protein, matching rows form one entry showing the most common genes and DNA. TCRdb, rather than the study authors, made the V and J calls. This sample is represented by around 19,000 distinct CDR3 sequences; roughly half of them were singletons. 7% to 8.5% of the sample comes from the top ten.

The treatment or condition label for this specimen denotes: approximately 9-day PBMC culture with coronavirus spike peptide pools or control peptides (ViraFEST assay). The study used the ViraFEST assay, which expanded antigen-specific T cells with peptide pools and then identified expanded clonotypes by TCR sequencing. The positive SARS-CoV-2 PCR tests of the convalescent patients were dated from March to December 2020, before the Alpha, Beta and Delta variants emerged in the United States. Each well held fewer than 2.5 million PBMCs cultured with about 9.8 ug/ml peptide pools in IMDM containing around 4.5% human AB serum and 9 to 10 IU/ml IL-2. On days 3 and 7, half of the culture medium was replaced with fresh IL-2-containing medium. After 10 to 11 days of culture, CD4+ T cells were isolated by negative selection with the EasySep CD4+ T cell isolation kit. Ficoll-Paque Plus gradient centrifugation was used to isolate PBMCs from whole blood, and the isolated PBMCs were then either used fresh or cryopreserved at -140C. Culture conditions were generally each tested in triplicate wells.

Regarding this clonotype: There is no known antigen for this receptor. No quality values exist for individual bases; no much larger clone is one base distant.

Points the paper makes about the study in general: The median number of SARS-CoV-2-reactive clonotypes rose from around 20 after infection to 38 after vaccination, but the change was not significant. In convalescent patients, a median roughly 87% of post-vaccine SARS-CoV-2-reactive clones were detected only after vaccination, suggesting vaccine-specific priming. Only a relatively small number of convalescent patients were included in the study, and early timepoints following natural infection were not analyzed. Of the vaccine-specific clones in convalescent patients, 304 of 307, or nearly all, reacted only to SARS-CoV-2 spike and did not cross-react with common cold coronaviruses.

Including cysteine and phenylalanine, the CDR3 has 16 amino acids. The sequence is cut down to CDR3 DNA, 48 bases in frame from base 1. The junction shows trimming of 3 bases on V and 1 base on J, plus 16 bases between the germline ends. CDR1 and CDR2, per the germline V gene, are SGHRS and YFSETQ. The clonotype originates from a human donor who had recovered from COVID-19. The chain uses TRBV5-1 and TRBJ1-1, with the D segment identity uncertain. The sequencing input was CD4+ T cells from blood, cultured in vitro. Read as DNA, the sequence is TGCGCCAGCAGCTCCCAATTAGAGGGCCCGAACACTGAAGCTTTCTTT. The resulting protein is CASSSQLEGPNTEAFF.